What follows are 14 T cell receptor beta chains derived from one specimen sequenced in a study of identical twins. TCRdb redid the calling of the 5' RACE reads with MiXCR, one entry per CDR3 protein. The sample lists 350,000 to 450,000 distinct CDR3 sequences; 15% to 20% were seen once. The sequencing sample was made of naive T cells sorted from blood. The receptor source for this set is a man aged 45-65 years in good health.

This clonotype was counted ten times or more. The rearrangement links TRBV10-3 to TRBJ2-2, with TRBD1 matching over 7 bases. Germline CDR1 and CDR2: ENHRY and SYGVKD. V was clipped by 6 bases and J by 6 bases; unmatched bases: 7. The CDR3 contains 14 residues. Here the CDR3 reads CAISPGTAPGELFF. In DNA, the CDR3 is TGTGCCATCAGCCCCGGGACAGCTCCCGGGGAGCTGTTTTTT.

The chain carries TRBV20-1 and TRBJ2-1; D is unclear. The CDR3 covers 12 residues. CDR1 and CDR2 (germline): DFQATT, SNEGSKA (reference sequence). Trimming left V 6 bases short and J 8 bases short, with 14 bases between. The CDR3 nucleotides read TGCAGTGCATCCGGACCCAGCCATGAGCAGTTCTTC. Translated: CSASGPSHEQFF.

In its sample, this clonotype was seen many times. Here the CDR3 DNA reads TGCGCCAGCAGCTGGGGGGACAAGATCCTCTACGAGCAGTACTTC. This codes for CASSWGDKILYEQYF. The chain links TRBV5-1 to TRBJ2-7; the D call may be TRBD1 or TRBD2 (6 bases each). From germline, CDR1 is SGHRS and CDR2 YFSETQ. This CDR3 region has 15 residues. The V end lost 3 bases, the J end lost 3 bases, and 16 bases lay between the germline ends.

This clonotype was detected a few times. The gene calls are TRBV20-1 and TRBJ2-5; perhaps TRBD2 as D (6 bases). Trimming removed 5 bases at V and 7 bases at J, with 17 bases between. Germline CDR1 DFQATT, CDR2 SNEGSKA (reference sequence). The CDR3 is 13 residues long. CDR3 amino acids: CSAYSGELRTQYF. The CDR3 nucleotides read TGCAGTGCTTATAGCGGCGAGTTGAGGACCCAGTACTTC.

This clonotype was detected only a few times. The chain links TRBV20-1 to TRBJ1-1; a weak D match, TRBD1 (5 bases). Trimming left V 0 bases short and J 5 bases short, with 13 bases between. Germline CDR1 and CDR2: DFQATT and SNEGSKA (reference sequence). The CDR3 extends over 14 amino acids. CDR3 region: CSARDGTYSTEAFF. The CDR3 nucleotides are TGCAGTGCTAGAGATGGGACCTACAGTACTGAAGCTTTCTTT.

This clonotype showed up just a few times. V and J are TRBV3-1 and TRBJ1-1; maybe TRBD1 (5 bases). Per the germline V gene, CDR1 is LGHDT and CDR2 is YNNKEL (reference sequence). CDR3 length equals 15 residues. Between the trimmed V and J ends, which lost 1 base and 0 bases, there was a span of 9 bases. The CDR3 reads CASSQGGVMNTEAFF. DNA for the CDR3: TGTGCCAGCAGCCAAGGGGGGGTAATGAACACTGAAGCTTTCTTT.

This clonotype was seen ten or more times. The chain recombines TRBV7-2 with TRBJ2-1, with TRBD1 matching 9 bases. The junction had 6 bases not matched to a gene; V was cut back by 4 bases and J by 5 bases. The V gene's germline CDR1 is SGHTA and CDR2 FQGNSA. This CDR3 has 15 amino acids. CDR3 residues: CASSSDRGIHNEQFF. CDR3 bases: TGTGCCAGCAGCTCGGACAGGGGTATACACAATGAGCAGTTCTTC.

V and J are TRBV11-2 and TRBJ2-1; 8 bases fit TRBD2. CDR3 size: 20 residues. V trimming: 7 bases; J trimming: 4 bases; junction bases outside the gene matches: 24. Looked up from germline, CDR1 is SGHAT and CDR2 is FQNNGV. CDR3 region: CASTLIGTRDLPGIYNEQFF. CDR3 nucleotide sequence: TGTGCCAGCACCCTTATAGGGACTAGAGACCTACCTGGGATTTACAATGAGCAGTTCTTC.

The chain combines TRBV9 with TRBJ2-1; D gene uncertain. V was pared by 0 bases and J by 9 bases, with 13 bases between. This CDR3 contains 14 residues. The germline V gene has CDR1 SGDLS and CDR2 YYNGEE. The DNA for the CDR3 is TGTGCCAGCAGCGTAGGGTTCGGGTCTCTTGAGCAGTTCTTC. Protein sequence: CASSVGFGSLEQFF.

This clonotype was observed a few times. This chain joins TRBV28 and TRBJ1-4; maybe TRBD1 (5 bases). This CDR3 spans 17 amino acids. Germline loops: CDR1 MDHEN, CDR2 SYDVKM. V lost 2 bases and J lost 7, with 20 bases in between. The CDR3 protein is CASSLVGTTLSGEKLFF. CDR3 DNA: TGTGCCAGCAGTTTAGTTGGGACCACCTTATCGGGTGAAAAACTGTTTTTT. Full variable domain (remainder filled in from reference TRBV28 and TRBJ1-4): DVKVTQSSRYLVKRTGEKVFLECVQDMDHENMFWYRQDPGLGLRLIYFSYDVKMKEKGDIPEGYSVSREKKERFSLILESASTNQTSMYLCASSLVGTTLSGEKLFFGSGTQLSVL.

This rearrangement joins TRBV6-5 to TRBJ2-7, with D perhaps assigned TRBD1 or TRBD2 (5 bases each). There are 16 residues in the CDR3. Germline V CDR1 and CDR2: MNHEY, SVGAGI. Trimming shortened V by 4 bases and J by 4 bases, and 20 bases separated the two germline ends. The CDR3 loop is CASSSSRDGNTYEQYF. Written as DNA, the CDR3 is TGTGCCAGCAGTTCTTCCCGGGACGGAAATACTTACGAGCAGTACTTC.

The CDR3 DNA reads as TGCGCCAGCAGACTCGACAGGAGCTCCTACGAGCAGTACTTC. Translation: CASRLDRSSYEQYF. The chain employs TRBV5-1 and TRBJ2-7; TRBD1 might be the D (6 bases). Germline values: CDR1 SGHRS, CDR2 YFSETQ. The length of the CDR3 is 14 residues. Trimming left V 5 bases short and J 0 bases short, with 12 bases between.

At least ten counts were recorded for this clonotype. The chain is built from TRBV5-1 and TRBJ2-7, with D unclear. V lost 1 base, J lost 0 bases, and 5 bases lay in between. This CDR3 spans 13 amino acids. Germline assignment: CDR1 SGHRS and CDR2 YFSETQ. The DNA of the CDR3 is TGCGCCAGCAGCTTGCCAGACTCCTACGAGCAGTACTTC. It yields the protein CASSLPDSYEQYF.

The chain couples TRBV14 to TRBJ2-2, with D tentatively TRBD1 or TRBD2 (6 bases each). Germline values: CDR1 SGHDN, CDR2 FVKESK. V lost 3 bases and J 1 base, leaving 15 bases between the germline ends. The CDR3 sequence is 17 residues long. CDR3 DNA: TGTGCCAGCAGCCACCGATGGGGGGCCAAGAACACCGGGGAGCTGTTTTTT. Translating it yields CASSHRWGAKNTGELFF.